The 11 T cell receptor beta chains given below trace back to one sample, sequenced in a study of graft-versus-host responses after intestinal transplantation (dated by TCRdb to about 2021). The sample's time point label, decoded: cells obtained before transplantation from donor or recipient. Library preparation was by the immunoSEQ multiplex PCR assay. TCRdb retrieved this table from immuneACCESS and kept in-frame rearrangements only. Not all clones are present; in checked studies, unresolved V genes account for under half, and no reason is known for the remainder. Present in this sample are 80,000 to 100,000 clones, 70% to 90% of which were seen just once. The ten most abundant clones make up around 0.35% of the sample. Which antigens these TCRs recognize remains unknown. The sequenced sample was unstimulated CD4+ T cells sorted from spleen or lymph node cells, obtained before intestinal transplant. The origin of the receptors is a human donor who received an intestinal transplant.

This chain connects TRBV28 to TRBJ2-2; no reliable D call. The V end lost 7 bases, the J end lost 0 bases, and 9 bases lay between the germline ends. Per germline, CDR1 MDHEN and CDR2 SYDVKM. The CDR3 runs to 14 residues. The CDR3 bases are TGTGCCAGCAATGAGGAGTCGAACACCGGGGAGCTGTTTTTT. As protein: CASNEESNTGELFF.

The chain uses TRBV5-1 and TRBJ2-1; 9 nucleotides match TRBD2. Germline V lookup: CDR1 SGHRS, CDR2 YFSETQ. CDR3 length: 14 residues. The trim removed 0 bases at V and 9 bases at J, leaving 4 bases unmatched. CDR3 residues: CASSLVAGGLEQFF. Written as DNA, the CDR3 is TGCGCCAGCAGCTTGGTGGCGGGAGGGCTTGAGCAGTTCTTC.

This clone appeared once. The chain joins TRBV4-2 to TRBJ2-7; 12 nucleotides match TRBD2. Germline assignment: CDR1 LGHNA and CDR2 YNFKEQ. V lost 0 bases, J lost 7 bases, and 16 bases stayed unmatched. CDR3 size: 19 residues. This chain's CDR3 is CASSQDLPSSGGAWGEQYF. CDR3 nucleotide sequence: TGTGCCAGCAGCCAAGATCTCCCCTCTAGCGGGGGGGCCTGGGGTGAGCAGTACTTC.

V usage is TRBV27 and J usage is TRBJ1-5; TRBD1 is a possible D gene (5 bases). V was pared by 8 bases and J by 2 bases, with 16 bases between. Germline V gene data show CDR1 as MNHEY and CDR2 as SMNVEV (reference sequence). CDR3 length: 15 amino acids. The DNA for the CDR3 is TGTGCCAGCTCCCCCCGTGGGGGGGGCAATCAGCCCCAGCATTTT. The encoded protein is CASSPRGGGNQPQHF.

This clone was counted a single time. The V call is TRBV19, the J call TRBJ1-2; D might be TRBD1 (6 bases). CDR1 and CDR2 (germline): LNHDA, SQIVND (reference sequence). The ends were cut back, 7 bases at V and 2 bases at J, with 11 bases in the middle. The CDR3 contains 13 residues. The CDR3 sequence: CASNIDRNYGYTF. The CDR3 bases are TGTGCCAGTAACATTGACAGGAACTATGGCTACACCTTC.

The chain has TRBV28 and TRBJ1-1, with 7 bases aligning to TRBD1. V shed 4 bases and J 1 base; nucleotides not matched to a gene: 9. This CDR3 has 16 residues. Germline V gene sequence: CDR1 MDHEN, CDR2 SYDVKM. Here the CDR3 reads CASSSRQGGKNTEAFF. The CDR3, as DNA: TGTGCCAGCAGTTCAAGACAGGGAGGAAAGAACACTGAAGCTTTCTTT. Full variable domain (outside the CDR3, taken from reference TRBV28 and TRBJ1-1): DVKVTQSSRYLVKRTGEKVFLECVQDMDHENMFWYRQDPGLGLRLIYFSYDVKMKEKGDIPEGYSVSREKKERFSLILESASTNQTSMYLCASSSRQGGKNTEAFFGQGTRLTVV.

V usage is TRBV6-1 and J usage is TRBJ2-1; D remains ambiguous. This CDR3 comprises 13 residues. Per the germline V gene, CDR1 is MNHNS and CDR2 is SASEGT. Trimming took off 2 bases at V and 3 bases at J, with 5 bases between the two ends. The CDR3 loop reads CASSEQFYNEQFF. The DNA of the CDR3 is TGTGCCAGCAGTGAACAGTTCTACAATGAGCAGTTCTTC.

This chain links TRBV5-1 with TRBJ2-3; 11 nucleotides match TRBD2. V dropped 1 base and J dropped 0; count of bases not matched to a gene: 7. The length of the CDR3 is 18 residues. The germline V gene encodes CDR1 SGHRS and CDR2 YFSETQ. DNA for the CDR3: TGCGCCAGCAGCTTGAGCTTTACTAGCGGGGGTAGCACAGATACGCAGTATTTT. It encodes CASSLSFTSGGSTDTQYF.

V and J are TRBV6-6 and TRBJ2-1; 7 bases fit TRBD2. The J segment lost 2 bases and the V segment lost 10 bases, leaving 8 bases of the junction unmatched. The germline gives CDR1 MNHNY, CDR2 SVGAGI (reference sequence). The CDR3 is 14 residues long. CDR3 protein: CATWRGIAYNEQFF. DNA of the CDR3: TGTGCCACGTGGCGGGGGATAGCCTACAATGAGCAGTTCTTC.

J is TRBJ1-1 and V is TRBV7-9; 8 positions match TRBD1. The V gene's germline CDR1 is SEHNR and CDR2 FQNEAQ (reference sequence). V dropped 4 bases and J dropped 0; count of bases not matched to a gene: 4. The CDR3 is made up of 15 amino acids. The CDR3 sequence is CASSYSGGVNTEAFF. CDR3 sequence (DNA): TGTGCCAGCAGCTACTCAGGGGGCGTGAACACTGAAGCTTTCTTT.

The chain's CDR3 is CASRASGDHYEQYF. CDR3 bases: TGCGCCAGCAGAGCTAGCGGGGACCACTACGAGCAGTACTTC. The rearrangement joins TRBV5-1 to TRBJ2-7, with 9 bases lining up with TRBD2. V lost 5 bases, J lost 3 bases, and 6 bases stayed unmatched. Germline CDR1 reads SGHRS; CDR2 reads YFSETQ. The CDR3 has 14 residues. Full variable domain (remainder filled in from reference TRBV5-1 and TRBJ2-7): KAGVTQTPRYLIKTRGQQVTLSCSPISGHRSVSWYQQTPGQGLQFLFEYFSETQRNKGNFPGRFSGRQFSNSRSEMNVSTLELGDSALYLCASRASGDHYEQYFGPGTRLTVT.